This T cell receptor (beta chain) was captured by sequencing in a study of T cells in narcolepsy. Study background: Healthy controls were enrolled alongside patients with narcolepsy type 1 or type 2. Overall study results and limits: Same-patient CSF and blood CD4+ T cell clonotypes included HCRT-specific and TRIB2-specific autoreactive ones.

Germline CDR1 reads SGDLS; CDR2 reads YYNGEE. The CDR3 covers 12 residues. Trimming took off 4 bases at V and 8 bases at J, with 9 bases between the two ends. This clone occurred a few times. The antigen is undetermined. The assay was immunoSEQ multiplex PCR, and TCRdb's table has in-frame clones only and misses some. The sample has 25,000 to 30,000 clones, more than 65% seen once. Sequenced: memory (CD45RA-) CD4+ T cells from blood. This chain connects TRBV9 to TRBJ2-2; D is ambiguous. This receptor was identified in a human donor in good health. The CDR3 DNA reads as TGTGCCAGCAGCCTAAGGGAAGGGGAGCTGTTTTTT. It is translated as CASSLREGELFF.